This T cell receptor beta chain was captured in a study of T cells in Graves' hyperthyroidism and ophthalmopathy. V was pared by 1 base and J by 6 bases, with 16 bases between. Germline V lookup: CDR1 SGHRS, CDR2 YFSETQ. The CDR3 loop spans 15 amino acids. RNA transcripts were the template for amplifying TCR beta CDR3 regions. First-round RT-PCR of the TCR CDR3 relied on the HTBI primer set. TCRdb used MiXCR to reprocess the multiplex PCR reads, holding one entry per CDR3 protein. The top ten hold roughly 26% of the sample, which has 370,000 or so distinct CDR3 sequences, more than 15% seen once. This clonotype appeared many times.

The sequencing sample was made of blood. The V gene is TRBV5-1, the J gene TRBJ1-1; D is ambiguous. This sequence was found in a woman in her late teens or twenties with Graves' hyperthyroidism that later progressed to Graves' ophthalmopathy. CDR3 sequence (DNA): TGCGCCAGCAGCTTGCTCCAGGCCAAGAAGTCTGAAGCTTTCTTT. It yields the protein CASSLLQAKKSEAFF.